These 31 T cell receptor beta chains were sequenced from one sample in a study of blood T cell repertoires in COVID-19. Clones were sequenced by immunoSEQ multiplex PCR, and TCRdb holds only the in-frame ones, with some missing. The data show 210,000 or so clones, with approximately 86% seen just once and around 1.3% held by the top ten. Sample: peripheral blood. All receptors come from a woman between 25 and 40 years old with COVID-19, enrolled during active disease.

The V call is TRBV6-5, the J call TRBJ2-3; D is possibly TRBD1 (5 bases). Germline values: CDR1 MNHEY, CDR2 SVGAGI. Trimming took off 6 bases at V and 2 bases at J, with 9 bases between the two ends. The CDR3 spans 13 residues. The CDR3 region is CASSQTDTDTQYF. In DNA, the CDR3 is TGTGCCAGCAGCCAGACAGACACAGATACGCAGTATTTT.

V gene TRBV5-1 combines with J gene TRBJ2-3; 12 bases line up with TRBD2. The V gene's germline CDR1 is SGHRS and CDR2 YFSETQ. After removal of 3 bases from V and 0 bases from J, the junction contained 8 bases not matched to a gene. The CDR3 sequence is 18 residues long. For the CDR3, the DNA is TGCGCCAGCAGCTCAGGACTAGCGGGGAGCCTGAGCACAGATACGCAGTATTTT. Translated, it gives CASSSGLAGSLSTDTQYF. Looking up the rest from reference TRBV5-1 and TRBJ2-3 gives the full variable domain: KAGVTQTPRYLIKTRGQQVTLSCSPISGHRSVSWYQQTPGQGLQFLFEYFSETQRNKGNFPGRFSGRQFSNSRSEMNVSTLELGDSALYLCASSSGLAGSLSTDTQYFGPGTRLTVL.

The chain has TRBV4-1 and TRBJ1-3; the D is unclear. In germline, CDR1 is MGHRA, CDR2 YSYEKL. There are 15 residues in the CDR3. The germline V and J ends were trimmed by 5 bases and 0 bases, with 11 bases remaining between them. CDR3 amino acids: CASSSREDSGNTIYF. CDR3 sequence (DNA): TGCGCCAGCAGCTCTCGAGAGGACTCTGGAAACACCATATATTTT.

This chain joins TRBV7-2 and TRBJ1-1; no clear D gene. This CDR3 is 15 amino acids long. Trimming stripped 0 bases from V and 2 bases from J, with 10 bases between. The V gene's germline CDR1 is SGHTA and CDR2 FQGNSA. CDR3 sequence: CASSLARSPNTEAFF. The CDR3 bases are TGTGCCAGCAGCTTAGCCCGGAGTCCAAACACTGAAGCTTTCTTT.

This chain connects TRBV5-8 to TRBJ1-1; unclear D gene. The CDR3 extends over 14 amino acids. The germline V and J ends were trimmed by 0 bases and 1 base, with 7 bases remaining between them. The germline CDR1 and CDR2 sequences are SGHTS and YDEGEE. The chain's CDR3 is CASSLGSGNTEAFF. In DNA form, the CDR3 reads TGTGCCAGCAGCTTGGGTTCCGGGAACACTGAAGCTTTCTTT. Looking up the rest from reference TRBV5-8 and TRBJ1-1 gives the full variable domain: EAGVTQSPTHLIKTRGQQATLRCSPISGHTSVYWYQQALGLGLQFLLWYDEGEERNRGNFPPRFSGRQFPNYSSELNVNALELEDSALYLCASSLGSGNTEAFFGQGTRLTVV.

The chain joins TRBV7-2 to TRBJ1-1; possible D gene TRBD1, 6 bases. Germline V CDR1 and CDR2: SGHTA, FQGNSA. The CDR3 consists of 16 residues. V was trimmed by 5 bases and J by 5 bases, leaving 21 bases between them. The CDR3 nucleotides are TGTGCCAGCAGCCTCAGTCGGGGGGCTCAAGGTACTGAAGCTTTCTTT. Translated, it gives CASSLSRGAQGTEAFF.

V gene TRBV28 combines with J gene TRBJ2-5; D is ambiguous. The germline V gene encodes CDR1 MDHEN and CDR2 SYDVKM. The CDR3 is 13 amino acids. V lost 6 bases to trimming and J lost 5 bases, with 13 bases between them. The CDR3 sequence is CASSQPIGETQYF. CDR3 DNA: TGTGCCAGCAGCCAACCTATCGGGGAGACCCAGTACTTC. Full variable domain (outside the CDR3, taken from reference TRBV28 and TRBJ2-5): DVKVTQSSRYLVKRTGEKVFLECVQDMDHENMFWYRQDPGLGLRLIYFSYDVKMKEKGDIPEGYSVSREKKERFSLILESASTNQTSMYLCASSQPIGETQYFGPGTRLLVL.

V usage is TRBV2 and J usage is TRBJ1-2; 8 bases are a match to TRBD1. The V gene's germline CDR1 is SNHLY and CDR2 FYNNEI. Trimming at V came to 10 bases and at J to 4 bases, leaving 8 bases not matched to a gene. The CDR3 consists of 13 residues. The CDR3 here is CATEDRVVYGYTF. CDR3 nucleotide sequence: TGTGCCACCGAGGACAGGGTTGTCTATGGCTACACCTTC.

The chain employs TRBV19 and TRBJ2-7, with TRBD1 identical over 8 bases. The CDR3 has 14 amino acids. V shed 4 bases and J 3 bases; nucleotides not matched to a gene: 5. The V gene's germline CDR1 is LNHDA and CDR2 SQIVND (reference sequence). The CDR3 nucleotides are TGTGCCAGTAGTAGCTGGACAGGGAACTACGAGCAGTACTTC. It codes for CASSSWTGNYEQYF.

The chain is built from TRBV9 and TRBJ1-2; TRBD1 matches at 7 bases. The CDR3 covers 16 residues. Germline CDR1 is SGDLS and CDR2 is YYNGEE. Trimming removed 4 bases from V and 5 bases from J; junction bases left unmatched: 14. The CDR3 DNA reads TGTGCCAGCAGCCCTCACCAACAGGGGAATAGGTATGGCTACACCTTC. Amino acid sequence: CASSPHQQGNRYGYTF. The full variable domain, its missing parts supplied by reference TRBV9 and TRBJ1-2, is DSGVTQTPKHLITATGQRVTLRCSPRSGDLSVYWYQQSLDQGLQFLIQYYNGEERAKGNILERFSAQQFPDLHSELNLSSLELGDSALYFCASSPHQQGNRYGYTFGSGTRLTVV.

CDR3 sequence reads: CATSAKRGGDQETQYF. The DNA for the CDR3 is TGTGCCACCAGTGCCAAGCGAGGGGGTGACCAAGAGACCCAGTACTTC. J is TRBJ2-5 and V is TRBV24-1; TRBD1 might be the D (6 bases). This CDR3 is 16 amino acids long. CDR1 KGHDR and CDR2 SFDVKD come from the germline V gene. V gave up 5 bases and J gave up 0 bases, with 15 bases separating them.

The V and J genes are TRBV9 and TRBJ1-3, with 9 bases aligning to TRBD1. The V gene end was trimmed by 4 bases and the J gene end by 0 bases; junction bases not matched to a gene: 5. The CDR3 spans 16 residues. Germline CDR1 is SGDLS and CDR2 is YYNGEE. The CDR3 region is CASSSTGGDSGNTIYF. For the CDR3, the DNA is TGTGCCAGCAGCTCGACAGGGGGAGACTCTGGAAACACCATATATTTT.

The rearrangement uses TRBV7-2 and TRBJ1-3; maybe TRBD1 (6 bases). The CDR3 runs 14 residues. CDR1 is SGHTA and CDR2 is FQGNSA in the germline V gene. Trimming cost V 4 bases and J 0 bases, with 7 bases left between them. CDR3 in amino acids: CASSWTDSGNTIYF. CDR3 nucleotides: TGTGCCAGCAGCTGGACAGACTCTGGAAACACCATATATTTT.

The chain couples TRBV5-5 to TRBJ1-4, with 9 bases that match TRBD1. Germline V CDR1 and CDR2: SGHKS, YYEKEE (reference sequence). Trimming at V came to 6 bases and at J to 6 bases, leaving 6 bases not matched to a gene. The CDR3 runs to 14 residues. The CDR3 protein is CASNLRTGDEKLFF. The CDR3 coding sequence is TGTGCCAGCAATCTGAGGACAGGGGATGAAAAACTGTTTTTT.

The CDR3 is CASSFSPPQGVNYGYTF. CDR3 DNA: TGTGCCAGCAGCTTTTCGCCCCCACAGGGGGTTAACTATGGCTACACCTTC. The J gene is TRBJ1-2, the V gene TRBV5-4, with 8 bases lining up with TRBD1. Looked up from germline, CDR1 is SGHNT and CDR2 is YYREEE (reference sequence). CDR3 length equals 17 residues. J was trimmed by 1 base and V by 2 bases; bases with no gene match: 10. The full variable domain, in which reference TRBV5-4 and TRBJ1-2 provide the parts outside the CDR3, is ETGVTQSPTHLIKTRGQQVTLRCSSQSGHNTVSWYQQALGQGPQFIFQYYREEENGRGNFPPRFSGLQFPNYSSELNVNALELDDSALYLCASSFSPPQGVNYGYTFGSGTRLTVV.

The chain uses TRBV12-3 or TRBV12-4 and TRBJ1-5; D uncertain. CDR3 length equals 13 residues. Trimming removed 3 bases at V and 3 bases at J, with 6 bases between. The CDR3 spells CASSLADNQPQHF. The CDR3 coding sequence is TGTGCCAGCAGTTTGGCAGACAATCAGCCCCAGCATTTT.

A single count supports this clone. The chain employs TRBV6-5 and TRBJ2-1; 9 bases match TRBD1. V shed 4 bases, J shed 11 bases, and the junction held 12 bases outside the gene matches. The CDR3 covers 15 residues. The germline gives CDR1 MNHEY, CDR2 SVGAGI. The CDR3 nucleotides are TGTGCCAGCAGTTCACCGGGACAGGGCTTAATGAAGCAGTTCTTC. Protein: CASSSPGQGLMKQFF.

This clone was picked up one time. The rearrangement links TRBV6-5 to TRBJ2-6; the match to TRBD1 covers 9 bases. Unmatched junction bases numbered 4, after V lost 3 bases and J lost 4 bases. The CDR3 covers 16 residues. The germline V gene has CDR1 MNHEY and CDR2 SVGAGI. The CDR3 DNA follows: TGTGCCAGCAGTTATGGACAGGGGCACGGGGCCAACGTCCTGACTTTC. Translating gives CASSYGQGHGANVLTF.

CDR3 sequence: CASSRDSSYEQYF. DNA for the CDR3: TGTGCCAGCAGCCGGGACAGCTCCTACGAGCAGTACTTC. This sequence joins TRBV7-2 and TRBJ2-7; 7 positions agree with TRBD1. The CDR3 loop spans 13 amino acids. CDR1 is SGHTA and CDR2 is FQGNSA in the germline V gene. V lost 5 bases and J lost 0; bases outside the gene matches: 1.

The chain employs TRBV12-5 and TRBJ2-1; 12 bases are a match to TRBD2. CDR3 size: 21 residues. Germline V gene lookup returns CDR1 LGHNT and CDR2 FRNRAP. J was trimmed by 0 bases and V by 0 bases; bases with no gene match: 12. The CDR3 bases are TGTGCTAGTGGTTTGGTAGGGGTTCGGCTAGCGGGAGGGAGCTCCTACAATGAGCAGTTCTTC. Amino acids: CASGLVGVRLAGGSSYNEQFF.

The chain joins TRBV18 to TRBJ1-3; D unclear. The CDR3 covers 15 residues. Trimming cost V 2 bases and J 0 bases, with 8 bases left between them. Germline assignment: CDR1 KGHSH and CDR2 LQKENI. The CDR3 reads CASSPGSPSGNTIYF. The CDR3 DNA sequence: TGTGCCAGCTCACCAGGGAGCCCCTCTGGAAACACCATATATTTT.

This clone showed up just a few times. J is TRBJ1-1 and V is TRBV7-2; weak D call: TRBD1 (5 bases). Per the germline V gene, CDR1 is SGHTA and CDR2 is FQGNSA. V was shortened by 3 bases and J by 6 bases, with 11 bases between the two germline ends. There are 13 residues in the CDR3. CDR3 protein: CASSFRDQAEAFF. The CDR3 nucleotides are TGTGCCAGCAGCTTCAGGGATCAAGCTGAAGCTTTCTTT.

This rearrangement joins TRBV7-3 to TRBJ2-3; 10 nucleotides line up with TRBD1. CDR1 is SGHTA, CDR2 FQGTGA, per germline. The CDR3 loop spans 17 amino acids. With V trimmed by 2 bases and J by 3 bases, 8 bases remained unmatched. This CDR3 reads CASSLLGTGAGTDTQYF. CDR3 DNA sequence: TGTGCCAGCAGCTTACTCGGGACAGGGGCCGGTACAGATACGCAGTATTTT.

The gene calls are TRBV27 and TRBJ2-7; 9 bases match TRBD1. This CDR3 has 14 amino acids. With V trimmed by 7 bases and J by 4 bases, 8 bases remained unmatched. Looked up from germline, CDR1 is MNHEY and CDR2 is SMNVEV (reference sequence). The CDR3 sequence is CASTPTGGRYEQYF. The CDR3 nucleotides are TGTGCCAGCACCCCGACAGGGGGTCGTTACGAGCAGTACTTC.

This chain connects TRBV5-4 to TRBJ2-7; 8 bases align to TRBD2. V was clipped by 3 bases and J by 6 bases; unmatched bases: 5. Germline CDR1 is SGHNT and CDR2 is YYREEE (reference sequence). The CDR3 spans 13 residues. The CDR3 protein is CASSSFGGAEQYF. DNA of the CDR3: TGTGCCAGCAGCTCTTTCGGGGGGGCCGAGCAGTACTTC.

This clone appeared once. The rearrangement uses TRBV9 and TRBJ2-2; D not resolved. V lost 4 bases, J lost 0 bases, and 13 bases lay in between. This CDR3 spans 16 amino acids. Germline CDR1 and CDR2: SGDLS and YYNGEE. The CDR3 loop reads CASSFVSGSNTGELFF. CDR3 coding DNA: TGTGCCAGCAGCTTCGTCTCAGGATCGAACACCGGGGAGCTGTTTTTT.

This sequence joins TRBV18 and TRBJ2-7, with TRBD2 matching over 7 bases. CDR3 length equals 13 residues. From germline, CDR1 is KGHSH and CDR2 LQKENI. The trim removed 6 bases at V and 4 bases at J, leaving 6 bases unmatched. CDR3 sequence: CASSSGQTYEQYF. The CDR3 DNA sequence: TGTGCCAGCTCTAGCGGGCAAACATACGAGCAGTACTTC.

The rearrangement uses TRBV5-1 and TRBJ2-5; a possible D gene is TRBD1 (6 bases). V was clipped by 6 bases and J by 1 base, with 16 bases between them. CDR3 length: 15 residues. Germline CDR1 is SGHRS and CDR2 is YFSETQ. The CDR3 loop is CASNHLTGSQETQYF. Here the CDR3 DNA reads TGCGCCAGCAACCACCTGACAGGATCCCAAGAGACCCAGTACTTC.

The CDR3 nucleotides read TGTGCCAGCAGCCCGGACAGGTGGGAGACCCAGTACTTC. It codes for CASSPDRWETQYF. The chain couples TRBV3-1 (or the pseudogene TRBV3-2) to TRBJ2-5, with 7 bases fitting TRBD1. V shed 4 bases and J 5 bases; nucleotides not matched to a gene: 4. The CDR3 totals 13 residues. Germline CDR1 and CDR2: LGHDT and YNNKEL (reference sequence).

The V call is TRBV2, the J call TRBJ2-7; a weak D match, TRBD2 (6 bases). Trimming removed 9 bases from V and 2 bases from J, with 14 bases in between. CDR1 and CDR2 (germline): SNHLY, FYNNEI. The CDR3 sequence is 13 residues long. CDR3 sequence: CARSGRKTYEQYF. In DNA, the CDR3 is TGTGCCAGATCCGGGAGAAAGACCTACGAGCAGTACTTC.

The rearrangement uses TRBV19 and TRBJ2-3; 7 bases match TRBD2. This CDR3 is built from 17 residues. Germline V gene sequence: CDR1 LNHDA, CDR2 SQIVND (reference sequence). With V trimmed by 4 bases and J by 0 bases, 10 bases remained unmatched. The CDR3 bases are TGTGCCAGTAGTACGCTCGAACTAGCGCCAAGCACAGATACGCAGTATTTT. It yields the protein CASSTLELAPSTDTQYF.